This T cell receptor beta chain was sequenced for a study of brain T cells in children with intractable seizures. Here immunoSEQ multiplex PCR was the method, and the copy in TCRdb shows in-frame clones only, minus some. The sample includes approximately 60,000 clones, more than 95% of them seen just once. Germline loops: CDR1 SGHTA, CDR2 FQGNSA. V dropped 4 bases and J dropped 2; count of bases not matched to a gene: 4. The CDR3 covers 14 residues. The sequenced cases were selected for having the highest brain T cell transcript signatures. The material was peripheral blood, obtained at surgery. The origin of this receptor is a boy in the first two years of life with focal cortical dysplasia and intractable seizures. V and J are TRBV7-2 and TRBJ2-7; TRBD1 matches at 8 bases. The CDR3 loop reads CASSYPGQAYEQYF. CDR3 sequence (DNA): TGTGCCAGCAGCTACCCGGGACAGGCCTACGAGCAGTACTTC.